One and the same sample provided the 12 T cell receptor beta chains below, sequenced in a study of tumor and adjacent non-tumor tissue in lung cancer. A modified ARM-PCR protocol with three rounds of nested PCR amplified TCRbeta. TCRdb itself ran the multiplex PCR reads through MiXCR, one entry per CDR3 protein. This sample yields fewer than 120,000 distinct CDR3 sequences, of which 84% are seen a single time; around 21% belongs to the top ten. No cell sorting was done before RNA was extracted from the tissue. Material: lung tumor tissue. The receptors come from a man between 65 and 85 years old with non-small cell lung cancer.

Of note for this clonotype: An end of the junction does not agree with germline; a read error may underlie this. The chain joins TRBV7-6 to TRBJ1-1; no firm D call. The CDR3 is 14 residues long. Germline CDR1 is SGHVS and CDR2 is FNYEAQ. The CDR3 loop is CASSPIHLNIEAFF. Written as DNA, the CDR3 is TGTGCCAGCAGCCCTATCCACTTGAACATTGAAGCTTTCTTT.

V usage is TRBV12-3 or TRBV12-4 and J usage is TRBJ1-1; D might be TRBD1 (5 bases). This CDR3 is 12 amino acids long. V was clipped by 7 bases and J by 4 bases, with 10 bases between them. The CDR3 DNA sequence: TGTGCCAGCACGGGAGGGGTCACTGAAGCTTTCTTT. Amino acid sequence: CASTGGVTEAFF.

A word on this clonotype: The junction shows a germline mismatch at one end, possibly a read error. The chain links TRBV11-2 to TRBJ2-7, with TRBD2 identical over 8 bases. Germline V CDR1 and CDR2: SGHAT, FQNNGV. The CDR3 loop spans 17 amino acids. In nucleotides, the CDR3 is TGTACCAGCATCTTAGTACCCACTGGACTAGCCTACTACGAGCAGTACTTC. Amino acids: CTSILVPTGLAYYEQYF.

Concerning this clonotype itself: The junction does not match germline at one end; this may be a read error. This sequence joins TRBV6-2 or TRBV6-3 and TRBJ1-5; 7 bases line up with TRBD1. CDR1 is MNHEY and CDR2 is SVGEGT in the germline V gene. This CDR3 contains 17 residues. CDR3 sequence: CAGSYCPGGGFNQHQHF. The CDR3 DNA reads as TGTGCCGGCAGTTACTGCCCAGGGGGGGGTTTCAATCAGCACCAGCATTTT.

V gene TRBV11-2 combines with J gene TRBJ1-4; possibly TRBD1 for D (6 bases). The V gene's germline CDR1 is SGHAT and CDR2 FQNNGV. The V gene lost 5 bases and the J gene lost 4 bases, with 14 bases spanning the gap. The CDR3 has 15 amino acids. CDR3 DNA: TGTGCCAGCAGCCGAGATGGGACAAGTAATGAAAAACTGTTTTTT. Amino acids: CASSRDGTSNEKLFF.

This chain connects TRBV11-2 to TRBJ1-1; no clear D. V was clipped by 8 bases and J by 6 bases, with 10 bases between them. The CDR3 totals 11 residues. The germline gives CDR1 SGHAT, CDR2 FQNNGV. The CDR3 DNA is TGTGCCAGCGGCCGAAAGGCTGAAGCTTTCTTT. The encoded protein is CASGRKAEAFF.

The chain recombines TRBV6-4 with TRBJ2-3; TRBD2 agrees at 8 bases. The CDR3 consists of 14 residues. Germline CDR1 is MRHNA and CDR2 is SNTAGT. V lost 7 bases and J lost 3; bases outside the gene matches: 6. DNA of the CDR3: TGTGCCAGCAACCCGGGACTAGAGACAGATACGCAGTATTTT. Residues: CASNPGLETDTQYF.

Notes on this clonotype: This may arise from a read error, as a much more abundant clone is one base away. This chain joins TRBV4-2 and TRBJ2-5, with 10 bases that match TRBD2. CDR1 is LGHNA, CDR2 YNFKEQ, per germline. This CDR3 spans 16 amino acids. CDR3 in amino acids: CASGQGTSERAETRYF. The CDR3, as DNA: TGTGCCAGCGGCCAAGGGACTAGCGAGAGGGCGGAGACCCGGTACTTC.

This clonotype was recorded many times. The chain recombines TRBV18 with TRBJ1-1; TRBD1 might be the D (6 bases). V was cut by 3 bases and J by 1 base, with 6 bases left in between. The CDR3 consists of 13 residues. Germline CDR1 KGHSH, CDR2 LQKENI. CDR3 DNA sequence: TGTGCCAGCTCACCGGGGGCGAACACTGAAGCTTTCTTT. This translates into CASSPGANTEAFF.

Comment on this clonotype: At one of its ends the junction is not consistent with the germline gene, which may arise from a read error. The chain uses TRBV6-2 or TRBV6-3 and TRBJ1-5; TRBD1 matches 7 bases. Germline V gene lookup returns CDR1 MNHEY and CDR2 SVGEGT. The CDR3 runs to 17 residues. The CDR3 bases are TGTGACAGCAGATACCGACCAGGGGGGGGTTTCAATCAGCCCCAGCATTTT. Its translation is CDSRYRPGGGFNQPQHF.

As regards this clonotype: Because the CDR3 is missing its conserved closing phenylalanine or tryptophan, this is likely a read error. This chain uses TRBV20-1 with TRBJ1-2; D may be TRBD1 (5 bases). Per germline, CDR1 DFQATT and CDR2 SNEGSKA (reference sequence). There are 13 residues in the CDR3. This chain's CDR3 is CSASRGPNYSYTL. The CDR3 nucleotides are TGCAGTGCTAGTAGGGGACCCAACTATAGCTACACCTTA.

As for this clonotype: The germline gene is not matched at one end of the junction; a read error may be the cause. This chain joins TRBV6-6 and TRBJ2-7; TRBD2 is a possible D gene (5 bases). The CDR3 length is 14 residues. Germline CDR1 MNHNY, CDR2 SVGAGI (reference sequence). CDR3 in DNA: TGTGCCTGCAGTTTAACTAGTGACTCCTACGAGCAGTACTTC. Its translation: CACSLTSDSYEQYF.